The 27 T cell receptor beta chains presented below share a single source sample, sequenced in a study of control samples from healthy donors and cancer patients. Libraries were prepared by immunoSEQ multiplex PCR; TCRdb keeps only in-frame clonotypes and omits some of them. The sample contains some 130,000 clones, around 93% of which appear only once. Source material: blood. These receptors originate from a woman aged 50 to 60 in good health.

CDR3 protein: CASSQDRPGTQYF. The CDR3 DNA reads as TGCGCCAGCAGCCAAGATAGGCCCGGTACGCAGTATTTT. The rearrangement uses TRBV4-1 and TRBJ2-3, with unresolved D. CDR3 length equals 13 residues. CDR1 MGHRA and CDR2 YSYEKL come from the germline V gene. Trimming took off 0 bases at V and 8 bases at J, with 9 bases between the two ends.

The V call is TRBV30, the J call TRBJ1-2; D possibly corresponds to TRBD1 (6 bases). The V end was cut by 4 bases, the J end by 5 bases, with 14 bases between. CDR3 length: 13 residues. The germline V gene has CDR1 GTSNPN and CDR2 SVGIG (reference sequence). CDR3 in amino acids: CAWTTGGAYGYTF. Written as DNA, the CDR3 is TGTGCCTGGACTACCGGGGGGGCGTATGGCTACACCTTC.

The rearrangement links TRBV7-9 to TRBJ2-3, with 12 bases identical to TRBD2. The CDR3 is made up of 19 amino acids. Germline-derived CDR1 and CDR2 are SEHNR and FQNEAQ (reference sequence). The J segment lost 2 bases and the V segment lost 5 bases, leaving 14 bases of the junction unmatched. The CDR3 loop reads CASSPSPTSGRSYTDTQYF. The CDR3 DNA follows: TGTGCCAGCAGCCCCTCCCCGACTAGCGGGAGAAGCTACACAGATACGCAGTATTTT. Drawing the rest from reference TRBV7-9 and TRBJ2-3, the complete variable domain is DTGVSQNPRHKITKRGQNVTFRCDPISEHNRLYWYRQTLGQGPEFLTYFQNEAQLEKSRLLSDRFSAERPKGSFSTLEIQRTEQGDSAMYLCASSPSPTSGRSYTDTQYFGPGTRLTVL.

This chain connects TRBV27 to TRBJ2-2, with D possibly TRBD2 on 6 matching bases. The CDR3 contains 13 residues. From germline, CDR1 is MNHEY and CDR2 SMNVEV (reference sequence). V shed 2 bases and J shed 8 bases, with 9 bases lying between them. The CDR3 bases are TGTGCCAGCAGTTTAGGGGCGGGGGGGGAGCTGTTTTTT. Protein sequence: CASSLGAGGELFF.

This rearrangement joins TRBV6-5 to TRBJ2-7, with D unclear. CDR1 and CDR2 (germline): MNHEY, SVGAGI. The CDR3 sequence is 13 residues long. Trimming stripped 6 bases from V and 2 bases from J, with 11 bases between. DNA of the CDR3: TGTGCCAGCAGACCGCCGGCTGCCTACGAGCAGTACTTC. This encodes CASRPPAAYEQYF.

The chain links TRBV5-4 to TRBJ2-5, with D perhaps TRBD2 (6 bases). Per germline, CDR1 SGHNT and CDR2 YYREEE (reference sequence). The germline V and J ends were trimmed by 3 bases and 3 bases, with 15 bases remaining between them. CDR3 length: 15 residues. The CDR3 DNA reads TGTGCCAGCAGCTCCAGGAGGGGCAGTAAAGAGACCCAGTACTTC. Translation: CASSSRRGSKETQYF.

This rearrangement joins TRBV27 to TRBJ1-5, with a possible D match to TRBD1 (5 bases). V lost 6 bases, J lost 6 bases, and 15 bases lay in between. This CDR3 region has 14 residues. In germline, CDR1 is MNHEY, CDR2 SMNVEV (reference sequence). In nucleotides, the CDR3 is TGTGCCAGCAGGTCCGGGGGGAAGGGTCAGCCCCAGCATTTT. Its protein is CASRSGGKGQPQHF.

The chain's CDR3 is CASAAQGNYGYTF. The CDR3 DNA is TGTGCCAGCGCTGCGCAGGGGAACTATGGCTACACCTTC. This sequence joins TRBV18 and TRBJ1-2, with D perhaps TRBD1 (6 bases). With 8 bases removed from V and 2 bases from J, the gap between germline ends came to 12 bases. Per the germline V gene, CDR1 is KGHSH and CDR2 is LQKENI. This CDR3 is built from 13 residues.

For the CDR3, the DNA is TGTGCCAGCAGCTTGGGACTTATCTACAATGAGCAGTTCTTC. Its protein product is CASSLGLIYNEQFF. V gene TRBV5-6 combines with J gene TRBJ2-1; D is unresolved. CDR3 length: 14 amino acids. V shed 0 bases and J shed 3 bases, with 7 bases lying between them. Germline V gene lookup returns CDR1 SGHDT and CDR2 YYEEEE. Filled out from reference TRBV5-6 and TRBJ2-1, the complete variable domain reads DAGVTQSPTHLIKTRGQQVTLRCSPKSGHDTVSWYQQALGQGPQFIFQYYEEEERQRGNFPDRFSGHQFPNYSSELNVNALLLGDSALYLCASSLGLIYNEQFFGPGTRLTVL.

The rearrangement links TRBV3-1 (or the pseudogene TRBV3-2) to TRBJ1-1, with 8 bases aligning to TRBD1. J was trimmed by 5 bases and V by 2 bases; bases with no gene match: 10. CDR3 length equals 16 residues. CDR1 and CDR2 (germline): LGHDT, YNNKEL (reference sequence). The CDR3: CASSQSQGGLWTEAFF. Here the CDR3 DNA reads TGTGCCAGCAGCCAATCACAGGGGGGCTTATGGACTGAAGCTTTCTTT.

The chain joins TRBV24-1 to TRBJ2-2, with 7 bases aligning to TRBD1. The J segment lost 5 bases and the V segment lost 7 bases, leaving 9 bases of the junction unmatched. The CDR3 totals 15 residues. From germline, CDR1 is KGHDR and CDR2 SFDVKD. In DNA form, the CDR3 reads TGTGCCACCAGATACGGGACAGCTTGGACCGGGGAGCTGTTTTTT. It encodes CATRYGTAWTGELFF.

V usage is TRBV6-5 and J usage is TRBJ2-5; 15 positions match TRBD2. In germline, CDR1 is MNHEY, CDR2 SVGAGI. Trimming cost V 6 bases and J 5 bases; bases outside gene matches: 4. The CDR3 is 15 amino acids. CDR3 coding DNA: TGTGCCAGCAGGCCCGGACTAGCGGGGGGGGAGACCCAGTACTTC. As protein: CASRPGLAGGETQYF.

The chain couples TRBV10-1 to TRBJ1-2; tentatively, D is TRBD1 (5 bases). Trimming pared 10 bases from V and 3 bases from J, leaving 21 bases between. The CDR3 has 15 residues. Germline V gene sequence: CDR1 WNHNN, CDR2 SYGVQD (reference sequence). CDR3 nucleotides: TGCGCCACTCCTCCGGCGGGGCCTAGATACTATGGCTACACCTTC. Protein sequence: CATPPAGPRYYGYTF.

The J gene is TRBJ2-2, the V gene TRBV5-1; no definite D call. The CDR3 covers 14 residues. Per germline, CDR1 SGHRS and CDR2 YFSETQ. Trimming took 1 base from V and 1 from J, leaving 5 bases between them. CDR3 residues: CASSLWENTGELFF. The CDR3 region has the DNA TGCGCCAGCAGCTTGTGGGAGAACACCGGGGAGCTGTTTTTT.

The V call is TRBV24-1, the J call TRBJ2-3; maybe TRBD2 (6 bases). The CDR3 sequence is 17 residues long. Germline V CDR1 and CDR2: KGHDR, SFDVKD. V was cut by 4 bases and J by 2 bases, with 18 bases left in between. CDR3 in DNA: TGTGCCACCAGTGACCGACCGGGAGCGGAGCTCACAGATACGCAGTATTTT. Residues: CATSDRPGAELTDTQYF.

This chain uses TRBV27 with TRBJ1-2, with TRBD1 as a possible D gene (5 bases). Germline-derived CDR1 and CDR2 are MNHEY and SMNVEV (reference sequence). The CDR3 loop spans 13 amino acids. V was pared by 5 bases and J by 5 bases, with 12 bases between. This CDR3 reads CASSTRTIYGYTF. CDR3 coding DNA: TGTGCCAGCAGTACCCGGACAATTTATGGCTACACCTTC.

Of note for this clone: The junction does not match germline at one end; this may be a read error. The chain employs TRBV6-1 and TRBJ1-1; D perhaps matches TRBD1 (5 bases). Germline CDR1 reads MNHNS; CDR2 reads SASEGT. The CDR3 has 14 residues. CDR3 region: CASSEVGGMAEAFF. Written as DNA, the CDR3 is TGTGCCAGCAGCGAAGTGGGGGGGATGGCTGAAGCTTTCTTT.

J is TRBJ1-5 and V is TRBV19; D might be TRBD1 (5 bases). CDR1 LNHDA and CDR2 SQIVND come from the germline V gene (reference sequence). CDR3 length: 15 amino acids. With 1 base removed from V and 3 bases from J, the gap between germline ends came to 10 bases. The CDR3 protein is CASSIVGQVNQPQHF. The CDR3 nucleotides are TGTGCCAGTAGTATAGTAGGACAAGTCAATCAGCCCCAGCATTTT.

The V call is TRBV29-1, the J call TRBJ2-1, with 9 nucleotides matching TRBD2. Germline values: CDR1 SQVTM, CDR2 ANQGSEA. Trimming removed 4 bases from V and 7 bases from J; junction bases left unmatched: 5. The CDR3 covers 13 residues. The CDR3 region has the DNA TGCAGCGTTGGGGGGGGACTAGCTAATGAGCAGTTCTTC. Encoded protein: CSVGGGLANEQFF.

This chain links TRBV28 with TRBJ2-1, with a possible D match to TRBD1 (6 bases). The ends were cut back, 1 base at V and 0 bases at J, with 13 bases in the middle. Germline V lookup: CDR1 MDHEN, CDR2 SYDVKM. This CDR3 has 17 amino acids. CDR3 sequence: CASSLFGRGSSYNEQFF. CDR3 DNA sequence: TGTGCCAGCAGTTTATTCGGCAGGGGTTCCTCCTACAATGAGCAGTTCTTC.

The gene calls are TRBV28 and TRBJ1-1; maybe TRBD1 (5 bases). Per the germline V gene, CDR1 is MDHEN and CDR2 is SYDVKM. With 8 bases removed from V and 1 base from J, the gap between germline ends came to 20 bases. CDR3 size: 16 residues. The DNA for the CDR3 is TGTGCCAGCCATTTTTCGCTCGGGGCCGGGAACACTGAAGCTTTCTTT. Its protein is CASHFSLGAGNTEAFF.

The chain has TRBV11-2 and TRBJ2-3; a possible D gene is TRBD2 (6 bases). Trimming stripped 3 bases from V and 1 base from J, with 8 bases between. CDR1 and CDR2 from the germline V gene are SGHAT and FQNNGV. The CDR3 loop spans 14 amino acids. The CDR3 is CASSFGGRTDTQYF. The CDR3 DNA reads as TGTGCCAGCAGCTTCGGGGGTCGCACAGATACGCAGTATTTT.

The V call is TRBV2, the J call TRBJ2-6; TRBD2 agrees at 8 bases. V lost 5 bases to trimming and J lost 0 bases; unmatched junction nucleotides: 15. This CDR3 contains 20 residues. CDR1 and CDR2 (germline): SNHLY, FYNNEI. The DNA for the CDR3 is TGTGCCAGCAGTTCCAGCCCGGGCGGGGGGACTTACTCTGGGGCCAACGTCCTGACTTTC. Translation: CASSSSPGGGTYSGANVLTF.

The V and J genes are TRBV4-2 and TRBJ2-6; TRBD2 aligns across 9 bases. CDR3 length: 18 residues. J lost 0 bases, V lost 0 bases, and 3 bases had no gene match. CDR1 LGHNA and CDR2 YNFKEQ come from the germline V gene. CDR3 nucleotide sequence: TGTGCCAGCAGCCAAGATGCGGGGGGGGTCTCTGGGGCCAACGTCCTGACTTTC. Protein sequence: CASSQDAGGVSGANVLTF.

The chain carries TRBV30 and TRBJ1-5; D gene unclear. Germline CDR1 is GTSNPN and CDR2 is SVGIG (reference sequence). CDR3 length: 11 residues. V gave up 0 bases and J gave up 6 bases, with 3 bases separating them. As DNA, the CDR3 is TGTGCCTGGAGTGTGGGTCAGCCCCAGCATTTT. Amino acid sequence: CAWSVGQPQHF. The full variable domain, with the rest looked up from reference TRBV30 and TRBJ1-5, is SQTIHQWPATLVQPVGSPLSLECTVEGTSNPNLYWYRQAAGRGLQLLFYSVGIGQISSEVPQNLSASRPQDRQFILSSKKLLLSDSGFYLCAWSVGQPQHFGDGTRLSIL.

This rearrangement joins TRBV29-1 to TRBJ1-1; D unresolved. Germline V gene data show CDR1 as SQVTM and CDR2 as ANQGSEA. V was trimmed by 4 bases and J by 0 bases, leaving 15 bases between them. The CDR3 has 15 amino acids. The CDR3 nucleotides read TGCAGCGTTGGGGGTGGGCGACCAATGAACACTGAAGCTTTCTTT. Protein: CSVGGGRPMNTEAFF.

Here the CDR3 reads CASSLPGLVSYTF. CDR3 bases: TGTGCCAGCAGTTTACCAGGCCTGGTGAGCTACACCTTC. The chain combines TRBV28 with TRBJ1-2; D is uncertain. Trimming cost V 2 bases and J 9 bases, with 13 bases left between them. Germline V gene data show CDR1 as MDHEN and CDR2 as SYDVKM. The CDR3 consists of 13 residues.